This T cell receptor beta chain is from a study of T cells in placental villitis. Looking at the study overall: The study tested an allograft-versus-infection hypothesis by comparing placental TCR-beta repertoires in villitis of unknown etiology, unaffected controls matched for gestational age, and infectious villitis. General findings and caveats noted by the study authors: CMV-specific clone frequencies were higher in infectious CMV cases than in villitis of unknown etiology (roughly 0.011 vs 0.001), and the villitis of unknown etiology frequencies did not differ from those of controls. Paraffin blocks contained small amounts of decidua, so some captured T cells, especially in controls, may have been decidual rather than villous infiltrates. Expanded clones in villitis of unknown etiology were found to be largely private to each placenta, suggesting the absence of a single initiating antigen. Sequencing bulk tissue made it impossible to distinguish helper, regulatory or cytotoxic T cells or to tell maternal from fetal T cells, and the approach excluded gamma-delta receptors. Clonality was higher in villitis of unknown etiology placentae than in controls (median roughly 0.057 versus 0.006, p=0.0025), which points to clonal expansion.

The germline V gene (reference sequence) supplies CDR1 SGHKS and CDR2 YYEKEE. Including cysteine and phenylalanine, the CDR3 has 16 amino acids. Only the CDR3 DNA stays, 48 bases, in frame from base 1. V lost 3 bases and J lost 4 bases; the stretch between them is 17 bases long. Remarks on this clone: Its antigen specificity is not known. No base quality values were provided; no much bigger clone lies one nucleotide off.

Around 10 placentae with a pathological diagnosis of high-grade villitis of unknown etiology were selected using the Amsterdam Criteria. Significantly higher gravidity and parity and more prior miscarriages were observed in mothers with villitis of unknown etiology than in the control and infectious villitis groups. Placentae were collected after delivery and underwent gross and histological evaluation before archival tissue selection. Five 10-micron scrolls were cut from each FFPE block, and DNA was isolated using the AllPrep DNA/RNA FFPE Tissue kit. NanoDrop was used to check DNA concentration and purity, and a Bioanalyzer was used to assess RNA quality. TCR-beta CDR3 regions were amplified from genomic DNA with the immunoSEQ v4 bias-controlled multiplex PCR assay, run blinded to group allocation. To estimate the quantities of nucleated cells and T cells in each sample, reference gene primers were included together with the TCR-beta primers. Sequencing of the libraries was performed on an Illumina MiSeq with a 100-cycle paired-end protocol. As for the original processing: In the immunoSEQ Analyzer software, diversity and richness were calculated, with richness measured by iChao1 and clonality based on Pielou evenness and Shannon diversity on a 0-1 scale where a higher value means less diversity. CDR3 amino acid sequences together with V/J genes were queried against VDJdb for CMV, EBV and influenza A specificities, with confidence 3 and substitution 2 applied. TCR-beta amino acid clonotype overlap between villitis of unknown etiology, infectious villitis and control repertoires was assessed with the Morisita-Horn index. As stored in TCRdb, this immuneACCESS dataset retains in-frame rearrangements with V and J assigned. A fraction of the clones does not appear; measured against another copy, unresolved V genes explain less than half of the discrepancy, and the remainder lacks a known reason. V, J and clone size were drawn from that table, and D and trimming were deduced from the DNA. Here the sample has about 1,500 clones; just over 75% occur a single time. Over 10% of the sample lies in the top ten.

Sequencing was carried out using placental tissue containing maternal and fetal cells. The sequence links TRBV5-5 to TRBJ1-5; possibly the D gene is TRBD1, per 5 matching bases. The receptor comes from a human patient with villitis of unknown etiology; the placental T cells may come from both mother and fetus. Here is the DNA: TGTGCCAGCAGCTCCGAGGGTAGGGGACCGAATCAGCCCCAGCATTTT. This translates into CASSSEGRGPNQPQHF.